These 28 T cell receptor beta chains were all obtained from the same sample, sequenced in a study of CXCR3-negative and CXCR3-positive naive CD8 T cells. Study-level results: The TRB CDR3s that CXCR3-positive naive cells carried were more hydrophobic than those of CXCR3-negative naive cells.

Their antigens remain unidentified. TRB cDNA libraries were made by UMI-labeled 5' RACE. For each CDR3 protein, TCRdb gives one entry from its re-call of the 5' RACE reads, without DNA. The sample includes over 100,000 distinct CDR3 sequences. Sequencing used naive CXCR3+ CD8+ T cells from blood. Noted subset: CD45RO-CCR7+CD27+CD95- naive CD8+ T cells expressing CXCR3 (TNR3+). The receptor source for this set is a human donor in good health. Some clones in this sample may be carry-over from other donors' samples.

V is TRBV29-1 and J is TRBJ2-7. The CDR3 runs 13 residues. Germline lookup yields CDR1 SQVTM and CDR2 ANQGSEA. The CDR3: CSVLLANSYEQYF.

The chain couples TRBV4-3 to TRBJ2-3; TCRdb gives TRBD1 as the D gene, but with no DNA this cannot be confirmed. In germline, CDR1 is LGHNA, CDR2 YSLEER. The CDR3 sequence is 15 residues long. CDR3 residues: CASSQARGSEDTQYF.

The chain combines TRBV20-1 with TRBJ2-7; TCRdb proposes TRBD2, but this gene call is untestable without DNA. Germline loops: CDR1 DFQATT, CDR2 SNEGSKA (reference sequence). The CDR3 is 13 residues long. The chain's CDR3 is CSARPLAGYEQYF.

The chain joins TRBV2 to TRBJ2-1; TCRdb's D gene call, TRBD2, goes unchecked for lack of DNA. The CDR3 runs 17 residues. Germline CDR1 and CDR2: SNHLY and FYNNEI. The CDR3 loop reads CASRRLAGGTAYNEQFF. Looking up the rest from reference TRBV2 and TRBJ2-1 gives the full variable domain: EPEVTQTPSHQVTQMGQEVILRCVPISNHLYFYWYRQILGQKVEFLVSFYNNEISEKSEIFDDQFSVERPDGSNFTLKIRSTKLEDSAMYFCASRRLAGGTAYNEQFFGPGTRLTVL.

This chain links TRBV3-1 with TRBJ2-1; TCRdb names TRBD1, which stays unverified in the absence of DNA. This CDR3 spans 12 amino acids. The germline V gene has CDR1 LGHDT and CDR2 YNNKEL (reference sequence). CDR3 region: CASGQGGMEQFF.

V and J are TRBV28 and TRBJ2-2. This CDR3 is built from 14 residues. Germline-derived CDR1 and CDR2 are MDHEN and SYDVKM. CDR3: CASSLRVSFGELFF.

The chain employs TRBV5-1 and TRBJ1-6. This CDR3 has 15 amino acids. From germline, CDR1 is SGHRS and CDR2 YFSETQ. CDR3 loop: CASSLQGRNNSPLHF.

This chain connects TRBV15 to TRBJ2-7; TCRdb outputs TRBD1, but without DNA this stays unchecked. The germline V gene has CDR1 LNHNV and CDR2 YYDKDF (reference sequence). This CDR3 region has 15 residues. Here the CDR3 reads CATSRTGTGSVEQYF.

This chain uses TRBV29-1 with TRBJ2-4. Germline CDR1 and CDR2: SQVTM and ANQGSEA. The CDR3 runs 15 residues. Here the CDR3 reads CSVEASGGSKNIQYF. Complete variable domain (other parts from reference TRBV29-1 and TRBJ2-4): SAVISQKPSRDICQRGTSLTIQCQVDSQVTMMFWYRQQPGQSLTLIATANQGSEATYESGFVIDKFPISRPNLTFSTLTVSNMSPEDSSIYLCSVEASGGSKNIQYFGAGTRLSVL.

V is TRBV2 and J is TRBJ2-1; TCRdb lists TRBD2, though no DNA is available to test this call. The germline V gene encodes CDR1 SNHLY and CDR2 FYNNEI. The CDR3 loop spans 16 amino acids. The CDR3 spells CASRRTTSGVDNEQFF.

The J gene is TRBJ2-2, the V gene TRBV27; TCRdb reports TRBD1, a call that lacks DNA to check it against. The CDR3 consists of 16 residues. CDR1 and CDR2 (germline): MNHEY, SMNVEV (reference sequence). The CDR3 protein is CASSSPDTANTGELFF.

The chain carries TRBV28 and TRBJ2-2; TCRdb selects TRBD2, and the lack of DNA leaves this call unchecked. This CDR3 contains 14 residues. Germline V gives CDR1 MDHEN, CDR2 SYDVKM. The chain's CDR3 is CASSGRINPGELFF.

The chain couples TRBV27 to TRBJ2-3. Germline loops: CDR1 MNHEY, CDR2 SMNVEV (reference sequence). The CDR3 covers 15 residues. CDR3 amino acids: CASSFGLASTDTQYF.

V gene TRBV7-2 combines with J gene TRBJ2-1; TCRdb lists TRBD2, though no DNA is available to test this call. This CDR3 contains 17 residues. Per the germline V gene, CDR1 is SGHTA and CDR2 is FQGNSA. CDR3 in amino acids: CASSPHWRGGLYNEQFF.

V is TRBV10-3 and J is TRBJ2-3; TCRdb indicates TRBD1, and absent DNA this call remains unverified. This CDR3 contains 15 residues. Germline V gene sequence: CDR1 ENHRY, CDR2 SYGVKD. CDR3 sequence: CAISDGPGGEDTQYF.

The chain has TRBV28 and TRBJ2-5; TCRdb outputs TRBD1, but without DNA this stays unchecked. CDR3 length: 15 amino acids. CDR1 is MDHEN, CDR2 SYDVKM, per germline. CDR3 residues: CASSSPFLAEETQYF.

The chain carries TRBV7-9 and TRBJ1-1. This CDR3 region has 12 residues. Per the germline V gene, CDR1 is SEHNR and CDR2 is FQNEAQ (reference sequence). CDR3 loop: CASSLGKTEAFF.

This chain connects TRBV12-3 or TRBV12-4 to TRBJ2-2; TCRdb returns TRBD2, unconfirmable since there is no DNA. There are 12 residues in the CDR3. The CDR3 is CASRPITSGRAF.

The CDR3: CASSPPLGAQHF. This sequence joins TRBV12-3 or TRBV12-4 and TRBJ1-5; no DNA is available, so the TRBD1 call from TCRdb remains unchecked. There are 12 residues in the CDR3.

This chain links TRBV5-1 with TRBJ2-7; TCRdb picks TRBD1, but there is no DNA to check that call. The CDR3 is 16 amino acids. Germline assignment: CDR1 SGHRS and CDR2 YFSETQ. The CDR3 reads CASSWGGSGGSYEQYF.

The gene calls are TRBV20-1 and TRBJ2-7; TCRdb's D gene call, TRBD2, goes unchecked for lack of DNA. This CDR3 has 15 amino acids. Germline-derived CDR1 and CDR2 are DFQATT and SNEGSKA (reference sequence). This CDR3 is CSARDTGTASYEQYF.

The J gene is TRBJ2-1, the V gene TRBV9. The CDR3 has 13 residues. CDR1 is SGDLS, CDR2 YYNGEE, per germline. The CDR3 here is CASSATEYNEQFF.

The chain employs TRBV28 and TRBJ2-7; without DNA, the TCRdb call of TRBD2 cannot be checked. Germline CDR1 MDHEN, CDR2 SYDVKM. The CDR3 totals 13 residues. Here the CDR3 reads CASSLQSGYEQYF.

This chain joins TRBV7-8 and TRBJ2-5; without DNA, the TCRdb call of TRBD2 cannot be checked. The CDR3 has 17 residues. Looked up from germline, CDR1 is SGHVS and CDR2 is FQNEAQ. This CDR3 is CASSLLTSGNLQETQYF.

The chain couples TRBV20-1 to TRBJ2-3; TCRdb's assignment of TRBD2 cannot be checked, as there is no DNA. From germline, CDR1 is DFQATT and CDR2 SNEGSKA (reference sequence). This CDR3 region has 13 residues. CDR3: CSALGLAGDTQYF.

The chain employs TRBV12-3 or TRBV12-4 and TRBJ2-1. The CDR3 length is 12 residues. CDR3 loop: CASSPDPLEQFF.

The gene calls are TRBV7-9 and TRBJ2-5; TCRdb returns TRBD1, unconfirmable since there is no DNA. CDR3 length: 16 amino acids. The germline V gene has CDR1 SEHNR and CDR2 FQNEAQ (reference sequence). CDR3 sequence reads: CASTSLMNRERETQYF.

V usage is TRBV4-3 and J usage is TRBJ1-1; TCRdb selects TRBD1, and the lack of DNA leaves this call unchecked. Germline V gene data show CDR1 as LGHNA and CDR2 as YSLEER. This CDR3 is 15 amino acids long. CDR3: CASSRTGPLNTEAFF.